This is a list of T cell receptor beta chains from one sample in a study of blood T cell repertoires in COVID-19. Produced via immunoSEQ multiplex PCR; TCRdb's table is partial and in-frame only. The table has about 150,000 clones, about 86% seen once. Sequencing was done on a sample of peripheral blood. The source of these receptors is a man in his forties or fifties with active or convalescent COVID-19. Each CDR3 is given with its conserved first and last residue. The D gene is left open where the match is weak. Some rows have no size entry. The others give once, few or many, or a class for an expanded clone.

V	D	size	J	CDR3	DNA
TRBV6-1	TRBD1	NA	TRBJ1-1	CASSEGRGYTEAFF	TGTGCCAGCAGTGAGGGCAGGGGGTACACTGAAGCTTTCTTT
TRBV19	TRBD1	NA	TRBJ1-1	CASSNGQGTKAFF	TGTGCCAGTAGTAACGGACAGGGAACTAAAGCTTTCTTT
TRBV10-3	NA	NA	TRBJ1-6	CAISESRGLWPLHF	TGTGCCATCAGTGAGTCCCGGGGGTTGTGGCCCCTCCACTTT
TRBV19	NA	NA	TRBJ2-5	CAHREEETQYF	TGTGCTCATAGGGAGGAAGAGACCCAGTACTTC
TRBV9	NA	NA	TRBJ2-1	CASSVFPNPGWNEQFF	TGTGCCAGCAGCGTCTTTCCAAACCCGGGATGGAATGAGCAGTTCTTC
TRBV11-3	NA	NA	TRBJ2-1	CASSLVGLGNNEQFF	TGTGCCAGCAGCTTAGTGGGGCTGGGGAACAATGAGCAGTTCTTC
TRBV30	NA	NA	TRBJ2-7	CAWSVLPGEQYF	TGTGCCTGGAGTGTACTGCCGGGGGAGCAGTACTTC
TRBV7-2	TRBD1	NA	TRBJ1-3	CASSPGQGSSGNTIYF	TGTGCCAGCAGCCCAGGACAGGGGAGCTCTGGAAACACCATATATTTT
TRBV19	NA	NA	TRBJ2-3	CASSIPGDTQYF	TGTGCCAGTAGTATACCGGGTGATACGCAGTATTTT
TRBV7-6	TRBD2	NA	TRBJ2-3	CASSSRWQREGHTQYF	TGTGCCAGCAGCTCCCGCTGGCAGCGGGAGGGACATACGCAGTATTTT
TRBV27	TRBD1	NA	TRBJ2-7	CASTPMGRQGSNEQYF	TGTGCCAGCACTCCCATGGGGCGACAGGGTAGCAACGAGCAGTACTTC
TRBV5-6	TRBD1	NA	TRBJ2-7	CASSQPTGGPDEQYF	TGTGCCAGCAGCCAGCCTACAGGGGGTCCGGACGAGCAGTACTTC
TRBV6-2/TRBV6-3	NA	few	TRBJ1-5	CASSYSGGGNQPQHF	TGTGCCAGCAGTTACTCGGGGGGTGGCAATCAGCCCCAGCATTTT
TRBV4-3	TRBD2	NA	TRBJ2-5	CASSQQGPSGRGGETQYF	TGCGCCAGCAGCCAGCAGGGACCTAGCGGGAGAGGAGGAGAGACCCAGTACTTC
TRBV2	NA	NA	TRBJ1-3	CASSEGGRGGNTIYF	TGTGCCAGCAGTGAAGGGGGCAGGGGTGGAAACACCATATATTTT
TRBV18	TRBD1	NA	TRBJ2-1	CASSPPRGQGADEQFF	TGTGCCAGCTCACCACCGAGGGGACAGGGGGCAGATGAGCAGTTCTTC
TRBV4-1	NA	NA	TRBJ1-6	CASSQIYDGGNSPLHF	TGCGCCAGCAGCCAAATTTACGACGGGGGAAATTCACCCCTCCACTTT
TRBV24-1	NA	NA	TRBJ1-2	CATSDGVGRYGYTF	TGTGCCACCAGTGATGGGGTGGGGAGATATGGCTACACCTTC
TRBV15	NA	NA	TRBJ1-4	CATSRAGQNNEKLFF	TGTGCCACCAGCAGAGCGGGACAAAATAATGAAAAACTGTTTTTT
TRBV7-3	NA	NA	TRBJ1-1	CASSSQGRDTEAFF	TGTGCCAGCAGCTCTCAGGGCAGGGACACTGAAGCTTTCTTT